The rows below give T cell receptor beta chains drawn from one sample of a study of molecular identifiers for immune sequencing clone quantification. From the PCR reads, TCRdb called clonotypes with MiXCR, one entry per CDR3 protein. The table lists 460,000 or so distinct CDR3 sequences, roughly a fifth of them singletons. Specimen: naive CD8+ T cells from blood, with Jurkat cell RNA spiked in. These receptors originate from a human donor in good health. Some libraries in this study had Jurkat cell RNA spiked in. Each CDR3 is given with its conserved first and last residue. The D gene is left open where the match is weak. Part of the rows lack a size; the others show once, few, many or a class for expanded clones.

>-|TRBJ2-3|many|TRBV12-3/TRBV12-4
CASGSKSTDTQYF
TGTGCCAGCGGGAGCAAAAGCACAGATACGCAGTATTTT
>-|TRBJ2-7|many|TRBV6-5
CASSYSRPPYEQYF
TGTGCCAGCAGTTACTCTCGGCCCCCCTACGAGCAGTACTTC
>TRBD2|TRBJ2-7|once|TRBV28
CASSPPRVAGRYGQYF
TGTGCCAGCAGTCCCCCACGGGTAGCGGGTCGTTACGGGCAGTACTTC
>TRBD2|TRBJ2-3|-|TRBV2
CAGSGTRVSGGVTDTQYF
TGTGCCGGCAGTGGAACTAGGGTTAGCGGGGGGGTCACAGATACGCAGTATTTT
>-|TRBJ2-7|-|TRBV14
CASSHVRGYEQYF
TGTGCCAGCAGCCATGTACGGGGCTACGAGCAGTACTTC
>-|TRBJ2-7|many|TRBV6-2/TRBV6-3
CASSFEGGYEQYF
TGTGCCAGCAGTTTCGAGGGGGGCTACGAGCAGTACTTC
>TRBD2|TRBJ2-3|-|TRBV27
CASSFPVTSGGALPDTQYF
TGTGCCAGCAGTTTCCCAGTCACTAGCGGGGGGGCGTTGCCAGATACGCAGTATTTT
>TRBD1|TRBJ2-3|-|TRBV19
CASTGTGVFADTQYF
TGTGCCAGTACGGGGACAGGGGTGTTCGCAGATACGCAGTATTTT
>-|TRBJ2-1|few|TRBV30
CAWSDRYNEQFF
TGTGCCTGGAGTGACCGTTACAATGAGCAGTTCTTC
>-|TRBJ1-5|few|TRBV7-9
CASSPSWGQNQPQHF
TGTGCCAGCAGCCCGAGCTGGGGACAAAATCAGCCCCAGCATTTT
>-|TRBJ2-3|few|TRBV30
CAWSAVPYTSSTDTQYF
TGTGCCTGGAGCGCGGTCCCATATACTTCTAGCACAGATACGCAGTATTTT
>-|TRBJ2-4|many|TRBV6-6
CASSYSQGVDIQYF
TGTGCCAGCAGTTACTCACAGGGTGTCGACATTCAGTACTTC
>-|TRBJ1-5|few|TRBV5-1
CASSLIPDSNQPQHF
TGCGCCAGCAGCTTAATCCCAGATAGCAATCAGCCCCAGCATTTT
>TRBD2|TRBJ2-7|few|TRBV3-1
CASSGGGRYYEQYF
TGTGCCAGCAGTGGCGGGGGGCGATACTACGAGCAGTACTTC
>-|TRBJ1-1|-|TRBV12-3/TRBV12-4
CASTESLGVGGNTEAFF
TGTGCCAGCACCGAATCCCTCGGGGTCGGGGGGAACACTGAAGCTTTCTTT
>-|TRBJ2-3|many|TRBV5-1
CASSFGSSSTDTQYF
TGCGCCAGCAGCTTTGGGAGCTCTAGCACAGATACGCAGTATTTT
>TRBD2|TRBJ2-7|-|TRBV6-1
CASTAGAEHEQYF
TGTGCCAGCACTGCGGGAGCCGAACACGAGCAGTACTTC